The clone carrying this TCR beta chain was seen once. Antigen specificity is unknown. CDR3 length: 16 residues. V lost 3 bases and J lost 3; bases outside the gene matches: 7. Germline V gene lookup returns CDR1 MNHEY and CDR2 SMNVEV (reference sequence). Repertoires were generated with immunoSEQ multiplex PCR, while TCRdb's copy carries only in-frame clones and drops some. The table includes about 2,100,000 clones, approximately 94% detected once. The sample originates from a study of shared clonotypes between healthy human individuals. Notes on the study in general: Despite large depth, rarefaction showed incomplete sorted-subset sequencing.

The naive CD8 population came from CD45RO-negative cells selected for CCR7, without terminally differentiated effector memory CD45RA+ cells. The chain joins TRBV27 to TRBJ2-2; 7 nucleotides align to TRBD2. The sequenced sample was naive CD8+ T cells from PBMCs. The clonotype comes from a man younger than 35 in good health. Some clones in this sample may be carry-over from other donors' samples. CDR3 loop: CASSFGREMDTGELFF. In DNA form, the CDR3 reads TGTGCCAGCAGTTTTGGGCGGGAGATGGACACCGGGGAGCTGTTTTTT.